These 21 T cell receptor beta chains originate from one sample sequenced in a study of a mutant IDH1 vaccine in newly diagnosed glioma. Measured with immunoSEQ multiplex PCR; TCRdb has only the in-frame clones, and not every one. The sample lists more than 25,000 clones, around three quarters occurring once. Antigens for these TCRs are unknown. The sample's time point: week 35, safety follow-up. Vaccination comprised doses that each held 300 ug of mutant IDH1 20-mer peptide, plus topical imiquimod. The sequencing used PBMCs, collected from a glioma patient whose treatment included an IDH1 peptide vaccine. These receptors all come from a middle-aged man with glioma.

This clone appeared a few times. This sequence joins TRBV19 and TRBJ2-7, with D perhaps matching TRBD1 (6 bases). Trimming left V 6 bases short and J 2 bases short, with 14 bases between. The CDR3 extends over 14 amino acids. Germline-derived CDR1 and CDR2 are LNHDA and SQIVND (reference sequence). CDR3 DNA: TGTGCCAGTAGAAAAAGGACAGAACCCTACGAGCAGTACTTC. Amino acid sequence: CASRKRTEPYEQYF.

This clone was seen only a few times. The J gene is TRBJ1-1, the V gene TRBV30; a weak D match, TRBD1 (5 bases). This CDR3 spans 13 amino acids. CDR1 and CDR2 (germline): GTSNPN, SVGIG (reference sequence). Trimming took off 6 bases at V and 1 base at J, with 12 bases between the two ends. CDR3 sequence (DNA): TGTGCCTGTCTTTTGACAGCGAACACTGAAGCTTTCTTT. This encodes CACLLTANTEAFF.

To note about this clone: One end of the junction fails to match germline, which may point to a read error. The V call is TRBV20-1, the J call TRBJ2-7; 9 bases agree with TRBD1. Per germline, CDR1 DFQATT and CDR2 SNEGSKA (reference sequence). CDR3 length: 10 amino acids. The CDR3 sequence: CSARPGQGHF. The CDR3 coding sequence is TGCAGTGCTAGGCCGGGACAGGGACACTTC.

This chain joins TRBV15 and TRBJ2-5; D is undetermined. Germline V lookup: CDR1 LNHNV, CDR2 YYDKDF (reference sequence). This CDR3 is built from 14 residues. Trimming shortened V by 0 bases and J by 5 bases, and 10 bases separated the two germline ends. DNA for the CDR3: TGTGCCACCAGCAGAGATCTCCGGGCGGAGACCCAGTACTTC. It codes for CATSRDLRAETQYF.

The chain recombines TRBV4-3 with TRBJ2-1; 15 bases match TRBD2. CDR1 is LGHNA, CDR2 YSLEER, per germline. V lost 4 bases, J lost 7 bases, and 2 bases stayed unmatched. The CDR3 extends over 15 amino acids. CDR3 loop: CASSRTSGGANEQFF. In DNA, the CDR3 is TGCGCCAGCAGCCGGACTAGCGGGGGGGCTAATGAGCAGTTCTTC.

This clone was detected only a few times. The chain joins TRBV2 to TRBJ1-1; D is unresolved. The CDR3 sequence is 13 residues long. The ends were cut back, 6 bases at V and 0 bases at J, with 8 bases in the middle. Germline lookup yields CDR1 SNHLY and CDR2 FYNNEI. CDR3 amino acids: CASRFGLNTEAFF. CDR3 DNA sequence: TGTGCCAGCAGATTCGGGCTGAACACTGAAGCTTTCTTT.

V and J are TRBV7-9 and TRBJ2-1; 9 bases align to TRBD2. The V gene's germline CDR1 is SEHNR and CDR2 FQNEAQ (reference sequence). The J segment lost 5 bases and the V segment lost 4 bases, leaving 12 bases of the junction unmatched. CDR3 length equals 17 residues. This CDR3 is CASSSPPSTSGNNEQFF. The CDR3 DNA is TGTGCCAGCAGCTCTCCGCCTTCGACTAGCGGAAACAATGAGCAGTTCTTC.

This chain links TRBV29-1 with TRBJ1-1; 9 positions match TRBD1. CDR3 size: 13 residues. Germline-derived CDR1 and CDR2 are SQVTM and ANQGSEA. Trimming cost V 4 bases and J 5 bases; bases outside gene matches: 5. CDR3 protein: CSVAGTGMTEAFF. As DNA, the CDR3 is TGCAGCGTTGCCGGGACAGGGATGACTGAAGCTTTCTTT.

This chain connects TRBV6-6 to TRBJ1-1; D call uncertain. The CDR3 length is 14 residues. Germline lookup yields CDR1 MNHNY and CDR2 SVGAGI (reference sequence). Trimming cost V 4 bases and J 2 bases, with 11 bases left between them. CDR3 region: CASSFLDGNTEAFF. The CDR3 DNA reads TGTGCCAGCAGTTTTCTAGACGGAAACACTGAAGCTTTCTTT.

V is TRBV7-9 and J is TRBJ1-2, with D maybe TRBD1 (5 bases). This CDR3 contains 14 residues. The V gene's germline CDR1 is SEHNR and CDR2 FQNEAQ (reference sequence). V lost 1 base, J lost 2 bases, and 8 bases lay in between. The CDR3 DNA sequence: TGTGCCAGCAGCTTAGGGGGCGCAAACTATGGCTACACCTTC. Translated: CASSLGGANYGYTF. The full variable domain, completed using reference TRBV7-9 and TRBJ1-2, is DTGVSQNPRHKITKRGQNVTFRCDPISEHNRLYWYRQTLGQGPEFLTYFQNEAQLEKSRLLSDRFSAERPKGSFSTLEIQRTEQGDSAMYLCASSLGGANYGYTFGSGTRLTVV.

This chain joins TRBV5-4 and TRBJ2-5, with TRBD2 matching 9 bases. CDR3 length: 15 amino acids. J gave up 5 bases and V 3 bases, and 8 bases lay outside the gene matches. The germline gives CDR1 SGHNT, CDR2 YYREEE (reference sequence). DNA for the CDR3: TGTGCCAGCAGCTACACGCGGGGGGGTGGTGAGACCCAGTACTTC. Amino acid sequence: CASSYTRGGGETQYF.

The genes are TRBV11-3 and TRBJ2-6; D is ambiguous. CDR1 and CDR2 (germline): SGHNT, YENEEA. The V gene lost 1 base and the J gene lost 5 bases, with 3 bases spanning the gap. This CDR3 is 13 amino acids long. DNA for the CDR3: TGTGCCAGCAGCTTAGTCAGGGCCAACGTCCTGACTTTC. It codes for CASSLVRANVLTF. The full variable domain, rest sourced from reference TRBV11-3 and TRBJ2-6, is EAGVVQSPRYKIIEKKQPVAFWCNPISGHNTLYWYLQNLGQGPELLIRYENEEAVDDSQLPKDRFSAERLKGVDSTLKIQPAELGDSAVYLCASSLVRANVLTFGAGSRLTVL.

Only a few counts were recorded for this clone. The chain couples TRBV2 to TRBJ1-5; D perhaps matches TRBD1 (6 bases). Germline V lookup: CDR1 SNHLY, CDR2 FYNNEI. The CDR3 is 15 residues long. Trimming removed 6 bases from V and 0 bases from J, with 12 bases in between. Here the CDR3 reads CASRNDRSSNQPQHF. The CDR3 bases are TGTGCCAGCAGAAACGACAGGAGTAGCAATCAGCCCCAGCATTTT.

This chain connects TRBV7-2 to TRBJ2-3, with a possible D match to TRBD2 (6 bases). V gave up 1 base and J gave up 2 bases, with 13 bases separating them. This CDR3 has 16 residues. From germline, CDR1 is SGHTA and CDR2 FQGNSA. The CDR3 region is CASSLGGAIATDTQYF. The DNA of the CDR3 is TGTGCCAGCAGCTTAGGCGGGGCCATAGCCACAGATACGCAGTATTTT.

CDR3 nucleotides: TGTGCCAGCAGCAACTTACCGGGACACGGACCCTACGAGCAGTACTTC. Protein: CASSNLPGHGPYEQYF. This rearrangement joins TRBV7-2 to TRBJ2-7; D perhaps matches TRBD1 (6 bases). Trimming shortened V by 5 bases and J by 2 bases, and 19 bases separated the two germline ends. The CDR3 loop spans 16 amino acids. Germline CDR1 SGHTA, CDR2 FQGNSA.

In its sample, this clone was seen once. V is TRBV5-1 and J is TRBJ1-3; the D is unclear. Deletions cut 3 bases from V and 4 bases from J, with 2 bases between. Germline V lookup: CDR1 SGHRS, CDR2 YFSETQ. The CDR3 has 11 residues. The CDR3 DNA is TGCGCCAGCAGCTGGGGAAACACCATATATTTT. Translated: CASSWGNTIYF.

This chain joins TRBV5-1 and TRBJ2-3, with TRBD2 matching over 10 bases. This CDR3 spans 21 amino acids. J lost 2 bases, V lost 4 bases, and 22 bases had no gene match. The germline CDR1 and CDR2 sequences are SGHRS and YFSETQ. CDR3 protein: CASSQPGWETGLAESTDTQYF. In DNA form, the CDR3 reads TGCGCCAGCAGCCAACCTGGGTGGGAGACTGGACTAGCGGAATCCACAGATACGCAGTATTTT.

DNA for the CDR3: TGTGCCAGCTTAGCGGGAGAAATTACCGGGGAGCTGTTTTTT. Amino acid sequence: CASLAGEITGELFF. The chain uses TRBV2 and TRBJ2-2; 9 bases fit TRBD2. Per germline, CDR1 SNHLY and CDR2 FYNNEI. This CDR3 has 14 amino acids. After removal of 8 bases from V and 5 bases from J, the junction contained 6 bases not matched to a gene.

This sequence joins TRBV6-1 and TRBJ2-1; tentatively, D is TRBD2 (6 bases). V was shortened by 3 bases and J by 0 bases, with 21 bases between the two germline ends. The CDR3 consists of 19 residues. Per the germline V gene, CDR1 is MNHNS and CDR2 is SASEGT. CDR3 residues: CASSESGRRTISSYNEQFF. DNA for the CDR3: TGTGCCAGCAGTGAGTCGGGACGACGGACTATTAGCTCCTACAATGAGCAGTTCTTC.

This chain connects TRBV9 to TRBJ2-2; D is uncertain. Trimming left V 3 bases short and J 1 base short, with 7 bases between. The CDR3 spans 14 residues. The V gene's germline CDR1 is SGDLS and CDR2 YYNGEE. The CDR3 sequence: CASSATLNTGELFF. The CDR3 nucleotides read TGTGCCAGCAGCGCCACTCTGAACACCGGGGAGCTGTTTTTT.

This clone is a singleton in its sample. The J gene is TRBJ2-1, the V gene TRBV7-9; D could derive from TRBD1 or TRBD2 (5 bases each). This CDR3 is 16 amino acids long. Germline lookup yields CDR1 SEHNR and CDR2 FQNEAQ (reference sequence). Trimming removed 6 bases at V and 0 bases at J, with 15 bases between. CDR3 loop: CASSERKGSSYNEQFF. The CDR3 nucleotides read TGTGCCAGCAGTGAGAGAAAGGGGAGCTCCTACAATGAGCAGTTCTTC.